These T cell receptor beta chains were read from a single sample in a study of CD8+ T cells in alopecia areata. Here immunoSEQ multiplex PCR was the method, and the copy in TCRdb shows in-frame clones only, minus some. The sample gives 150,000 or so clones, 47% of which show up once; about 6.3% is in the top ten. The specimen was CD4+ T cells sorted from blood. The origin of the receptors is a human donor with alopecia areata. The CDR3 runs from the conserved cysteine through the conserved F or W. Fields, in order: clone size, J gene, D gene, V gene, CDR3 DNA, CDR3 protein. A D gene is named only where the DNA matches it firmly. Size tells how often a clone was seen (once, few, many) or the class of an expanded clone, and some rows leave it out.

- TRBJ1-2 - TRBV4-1 TGCGCCAGCAGCCGCCCAATAGGGGGTTTCGGCTACACCTTC CASSRPIGGFGYTF
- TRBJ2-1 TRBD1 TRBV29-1 TGCAGCGTTGGGGAAACAGGGGACCCCTACAATGAGCAGTTCTTC CSVGETGDPYNEQFF
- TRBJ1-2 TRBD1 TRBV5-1 TGCGCCAGCAGCTTGGGGACAGGGTATGGCTACACCTTC CASSLGTGYGYTF
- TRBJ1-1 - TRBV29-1 TGCAGCGCTGGGGAGGGAGGCCTGAGAGCTTTCTTT CSAGEGGLRAFF
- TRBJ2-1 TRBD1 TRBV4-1 TGCGCCAGCAGCCAAGGGGGATTAGGGGGCGATGAGCAGTTCTTC CASSQGGLGGDEQFF
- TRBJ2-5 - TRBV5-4 TGTGCCAGCAGCTTAGGGCCCGTATCGGCGGCCGGATTGGAGACCCAGTACTTC CASSLGPVSAAGLETQYF
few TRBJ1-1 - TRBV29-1 TGCAGCGTTGGTCACACCCTCACTGAAGCTTTCTTT CSVGHTLTEAFF
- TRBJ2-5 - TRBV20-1 TGCAGTGCTAGTGCCGGGGAGACCCAGTACTTC CSASAGETQYF
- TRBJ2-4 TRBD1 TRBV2 TGTGCCAGCAGATGGACAGGGGGAAACATTCAGTACTTC CASRWTGGNIQYF
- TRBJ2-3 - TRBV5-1 TGCGCCAGCAGCTTTGACGGGAGCAGGGATACGCAGTATTTT CASSFDGSRDTQYF
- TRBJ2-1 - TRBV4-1 TGCGCCAGCAGCCAAGATAGGAGCGACCTCTACAATGAGCAGTTCTTC CASSQDRSDLYNEQFF
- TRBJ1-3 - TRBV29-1 TGCAGCGTTCGCGTCTCTGGAAACACCATATATTTT CSVRVSGNTIYF
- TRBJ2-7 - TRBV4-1 TGCGCCAGCAGCCAAGATCCCCGGGCACCGATTACCTACGAGCAGTACTTC CASSQDPRAPITYEQYF
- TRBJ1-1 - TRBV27 TGTGCCAGTTCTAAGGGGGGGGCGGGAGCCTTGAACACTGAAGCTTTCTTT CASSKGGAGALNTEAFF
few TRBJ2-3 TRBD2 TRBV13 TGTGCCAGCAGCTCCTCGACTAGCGGGGGGACTTGGGGCACAGATACGCAGTATTTT CASSSSTSGGTWGTDTQYF
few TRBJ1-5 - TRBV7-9 TGTGCCAGCAGCTTCAGCGTGGATCAGCCCCAGCATTTT CASSFSVDQPQHF
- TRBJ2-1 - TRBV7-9 TGTGCCAGCAGCTTAAAGGGTTGGTCCTACAATGAGCAGTTCTTC CASSLKGWSYNEQFF